The 2 T cell receptor beta chains in this list originate from one sample, sequenced in a study of cytomegalovirus exposure and HLA in healthy donors. Primers included in the PCR were 60 Vbeta and 13 Jbeta primers. Sequenced by immunoSEQ multiplex PCR; TCRdb stores in-frame clones only, minus some. The data hold some 81,000 clones, with around 70% observed a single time. Sequencing was carried out using PBMCs. The receptors derive from a middle-aged woman in good health and CMV-seropositive.

This rearrangement joins TRBV10-3 to TRBJ1-2; 9 bases fit TRBD1. The germline CDR1 and CDR2 sequences are ENHRY and SYGVKD. The length of the CDR3 is 14 residues. Losses at the gene ends were 4 bases for V and 7 bases for J; bases not matched to a gene: 7. The DNA for the CDR3 is TGTGCCATCAGTGGTCTGGGACAGGGAAGTGGCTACACCTTC. Protein sequence: CAISGLGQGSGYTF.

The chain employs TRBV7-6 and TRBJ1-4; 9 bases fit TRBD1. Unmatched junction bases numbered 6, after V lost 3 bases and J lost 7 bases. In germline, CDR1 is SGHVS, CDR2 FNYEAQ. The CDR3 sequence is 15 residues long. The CDR3 nucleotides read TGTGCCAGCAGCTTGGGGGGGACAGGGCGTGAAAAACTGTTTTTT. This gives the protein CASSLGGTGREKLFF. Full variable domain (outside the CDR3, taken from reference TRBV7-6 and TRBJ1-4): GAGVSQSPRYKVTKRGQDVALRCDPISGHVSLYWYRQALGQGPEFLTYFNYEAQQDKSGLPNDRFSAERPEGSISTLTIQRTEQRDSAMYRCASSLGGTGREKLFFGSGTQLSVL.